This TCR beta chain was identified during a study of OX40 agonist ivuxolimab in advanced cancers. Study-level background: Prior checkpoint blockade (anti-PD-1, anti-PD-L1 or anti-CTLA-4) was permitted; 40% had it. Points from the study as a whole: CD8+ T cells were the subset that, on average, had more expanded clones than CD4+. CD4+ and CD8+ blood T cells expanded clonally by week 6 at 0.1 to 3.0 mg/kg.

Worth noting for this clone: What it recognizes is unknown.

This CDR3 is built from 14 residues. The V end lost 2 bases, the J end lost 5 bases, and 13 bases lay between the germline ends. Germline lookup yields CDR1 KGHSH and CDR2 LQKENI. The repertoire was sequenced with immunoSEQ multiplex PCR; TCRdb's copy has only in-frame clones and lacks some. The top ten clones hold under 8.5% of a sample with around 70,000 clones, approximately 80% of them seen once. This clonotype originated in an adult with an advanced solid tumor such as melanoma, head and neck, liver or kidney cancer. This material consisted of CD4+ or CD8+ T cells sorted from blood, taken in a trial of the OX40 agonist ivuxolimab. The V gene is TRBV18, the J gene TRBJ2-7; D may be TRBD1 (6 bases). DNA of the CDR3: TGTGCCAGCTCACCAGAACAGGGACCCCACGAGCAGTACTTC. Its protein is CASSPEQGPHEQYF.